A selection of T cell receptor beta chains follows, all from one sample in a study of shared clonotypes between healthy human individuals. Using immunoSEQ multiplex PCR, the repertoire was profiled, and TCRdb retains in-frame clones only, with some absent. The sample holds some 500,000 clones, 65% to 80% seen once. Material for sequencing was PBMCs. The receptors come from a woman aged 40 to 50 in good health. Some clones in this sample may be carry-over from other donors' samples. CDR3s include the opening cysteine and the closing phenylalanine or tryptophan. Fields, in order: V gene, D gene, clone size, J gene, CDR3 protein, CDR3 DNA. D genes are given only for firm matches. Not all rows give a size; the values are once, few, many and, for expanded clones, a class.

>TRBV27|-|-|TRBJ2-2
CASSPFGEAPGELFF
TGTGCCAGCAGTCCCTTTGGGGAGGCGCCCGGGGAGCTGTTTTTT
>TRBV10-3|TRBD2|-|TRBJ2-5
CAIREREGRETQYF
TGTGCCATCAGGGAGCGGGAGGGCCGGGAGACCCAGTACTTC
>TRBV5-6|-|-|TRBJ1-1
CASSIGPGQWAEAFF
TGTGCCAGCAGCATCGGCCCGGGACAATGGGCTGAAGCTTTCTTT
>TRBV7-9|TRBD1|-|TRBJ1-4
CASSQGQGQGFEKLFF
TGTGCCAGCAGCCAGGGCCAGGGACAGGGGTTTGAAAAACTGTTTTTT
>TRBV7-9|-|few|TRBJ2-2
CASSLGVWQQDTGELFF
TGTGCCAGCAGCTTAGGAGTGTGGCAGCAAGATACCGGGGAGCTGTTTTTT
>TRBV9|TRBD1|once|TRBJ2-3
CASSSRGWQGEDTQYF
TGTGCCAGCAGCTCCAGGGGGTGGCAGGGGGAAGATACGCAGTATTTT
>TRBV2|TRBD2|-|TRBJ2-5
CASSVGGDQETQYF
TGTGCCAGCAGCGTTGGGGGGGACCAAGAGACCCAGTACTTC
>TRBV7-8|TRBD2|few|TRBJ2-5
CASSFLSGRRGATQYF
TGTGCCAGCAGCTTTCTTAGCGGGAGGCGCGGGGCGACCCAGTACTTC
>TRBV10-3|-|-|TRBJ2-7
CAISSGTGTYEQYF
TGTGCCATCTCTTCCGGGACGGGAACCTACGAGCAGTACTTC
>TRBV6-5|TRBD1|-|TRBJ1-2
CASRRQGSSYGYTF
TGTGCCAGCAGGCGACAGGGGAGTAGCTATGGCTACACCTTC
>TRBV2|-|few|TRBJ1-3
CASSGGDGNTIYF
TGTGCCAGCAGTGGAGGGGACGGAAACACCATATATTTT
>TRBV30|-|-|TRBJ1-6
CASSSTNSPLHF
TGTGCCTCTAGTAGTACGAATTCACCCCTCCACTTT
>TRBV10-3|-|few|TRBJ2-3
CAISPLGGGDTQYF
TGTGCCATCAGTCCCCTGGGAGGAGGAGATACGCAGTATTTT
>TRBV18|TRBD2|-|TRBJ2-7
CASSSRGRGSSGRSYEQYF
TGTGCCAGCTCGTCTAGGGGCAGGGGCTCTAGCGGGAGGTCCTACGAGCAGTACTTC
>TRBV28|-|-|TRBJ1-5
CASSVDSNQPQHF
TGTGCCAGCAGCGTGGATAGCAATCAGCCCCAGCATTTT
>TRBV5-1|TRBD1|-|TRBJ2-5
CASSYLTGIQETQYF
TGCGCCAGCAGCTACCTGACAGGGATCCAAGAGACCCAGTACTTC
>TRBV27|-|few|TRBJ1-1
CASSFGSNTEAFF
TGTGCCAGCAGTTTCGGCAGCAACACTGAAGCTTTCTTT
>TRBV7-3|-|-|TRBJ2-2
CASSLIPGVTGELFF
TGTGCCAGCAGCTTAATCCCAGGGGTAACCGGGGAGCTGTTTTTT
>TRBV6-5|-|-|TRBJ2-7
CASSYTQAYEQYF
TGTGCCAGCAGTTACACACAAGCCTACGAGCAGTACTTC
>TRBV19|-|-|TRBJ2-5
CASSIAETQYF
TGTGCCAGTAGTATCGCAGAGACCCAGTACTTC
>TRBV30|-|-|TRBJ1-1
CAWSANYRNTEAFF
TGTGCCTGGAGTGCCAACTACAGGAACACTGAAGCTTTCTTT
>TRBV10-3|-|-|TRBJ1-5
CAICQGSNQPQHF
TGTGCCATCTGCCAGGGTAGCAATCAGCCCCAGCATTTT
>TRBV28|-|-|TRBJ2-3
CASSLVGVGDNTQYF
TGTGCCAGCAGTTTAGTGGGAGTGGGAGATAATACGCAGTATTTT
>TRBV7-9|-|-|TRBJ1-3
CASSFRGDGNTIYF
TGTGCCAGCAGCTTCCGGGGAGACGGAAACACCATATATTTT
>TRBV25-1|TRBD2|-|TRBJ2-7
CASREGLAGSEQYF
TGTGCCAGCAGGGAAGGACTAGCGGGTAGTGAGCAGTACTTC
>TRBV28|-|-|TRBJ1-1
CASSPDVFEAFF
TGTGCCAGCAGCCCCGATGTTTTTGAAGCTTTCTTT
>TRBV9|TRBD1|-|TRBJ2-1
CASSVQGQVYYNEQFF
TGTGCCAGCAGCGTACAGGGACAGGTATACTACAATGAGCAGTTCTTC